A selection of T cell receptor beta chains follows, all from one sample in a study of cytomegalovirus exposure and HLA in healthy donors. The data were produced by immunoSEQ multiplex PCR, yet TCRdb's version contains in-frame clones alone and is incomplete. The sample carries approximately 170,000 clones, about four fifths recorded once. The sequencing input was PBMCs. The receptor set was obtained from a male donor in good health and CMV-seronegative. CDR3s include the opening cysteine and the closing phenylalanine or tryptophan. A D gene is named only where the DNA matches it firmly. Expanded clones are given a class, and other clones once, few, many or no size at all.

v_gene	abundance	d_gene	j_gene	CDR3nt	CDR3aa
TRBV6-6	few	TRBD1	TRBJ1-5	TGTGCCAGCAGCTTAGACAGGGGTGAACAGCCCCAGCATTTT	CASSLDRGEQPQHF
TRBV5-1	NA	TRBD1	TRBJ2-7	TGCGCCAGCAGCTTCCGACAGGGGTGGGGTGAGCAGTACTTC	CASSFRQGWGEQYF
TRBV4-3	NA	TRBD1	TRBJ1-1	TGCGCCAGCAGCCAAGATCTGGGGACAGGGAACACTGAAGCTTTCTTT	CASSQDLGTGNTEAFF
TRBV7-2	NA	NA	TRBJ1-2	TGTGCCAGCAGCTTACAGGCTTTAGACTATGGCTACACCTTC	CASSLQALDYGYTF
TRBV5-1	NA	TRBD2	TRBJ2-5	TGCGCCAGCAGCTTGTCGGCTAGCGGGAGGGAAAAGACCCAGTACTTC	CASSLSASGREKTQYF
TRBV19	NA	TRBD1	TRBJ2-5	TGTGCCAGTAGTATAGGACAGGGGAACCAAGAGACCCAGTACTTC	CASSIGQGNQETQYF
TRBV5-1	NA	NA	TRBJ2-7	TGCGCCAGCAGCTTGGTACAGGGCGCATACGAGCAGTACTTC	CASSLVQGAYEQYF
TRBV6-1	NA	TRBD2	TRBJ2-7	TGTGCCAGCATTCGGGGGGACTCCTACGAGCAGTACTTC	CASIRGDSYEQYF
TRBV6-1	NA	TRBD1	TRBJ2-2	TGTGCCAGCAGTGAAGATGGGACAGGGTATTTTATGGAGGTTTTTTTT	CASSEDGTGYFMEVFF
TRBV7-8	NA	TRBD2	TRBJ2-3	TGTGCCAGCAGCCTTATTTTGGCGGAACCGGGACTAGCGGGAGAGGAGGCAGATACGCAGTATTTT	CASSLILAEPGLAGEEADTQYF
TRBV19	NA	TRBD1	TRBJ1-2	TGTGCCAGTAGGGGACAGGGGGCGAGTGGCTACACCTTC	CASRGQGASGYTF
TRBV19	NA	TRBD1	TRBJ2-1	TGTGCCAGTACCCGACGGGGACAGGGGGTTCCCTCCTACAATGAGCAGTTCTTC	CASTRRGQGVPSYNEQFF
TRBV6-5	NA	TRBD2	TRBJ2-2	TGTGCCAGCAGCCCCGGGACTAGCGGCACCGGGGAGCTGTTTTTT	CASSPGTSGTGELFF
TRBV7-9	NA	TRBD2	TRBJ2-1	TGTGCCAGCAGCTTACTGGAGGGACTAGCGGGCCTCTACAATGAGCAGTTCTTC	CASSLLEGLAGLYNEQFF
TRBV27	NA	TRBD1	TRBJ1-1	TGTGCCAGCAGTCTAAGACAGGGGCCGAGTGAAGCTTTCTTT	CASSLRQGPSEAFF
TRBV28	NA	NA	TRBJ1-2	TGTGCCAGCAGTTTATGGAGCCGCGACTATGGCTACACCTTC	CASSLWSRDYGYTF
TRBV5-4	NA	NA	TRBJ2-2	TGTGCCAGCAGCCCCAGGCCAGGGGCGGCCGGGGAGCTGTTTTTT	CASSPRPGAAGELFF
TRBV6-6	few	TRBD2	TRBJ2-4	TGTGCCAGCAGTTACATGGGGGGGAACATTCAGTACTTC	CASSYMGGNIQYF
TRBV9	NA	NA	TRBJ1-6	TGTGCCAGCAGCGTAGTTGGCAGAAACTCACCCCTCCACTTT	CASSVVGRNSPLHF
TRBV29-1	NA	TRBD1	TRBJ2-2	TGCAGTGGGGGACAGAGCTTGTCCGGGGAGCTGTTTTTT	CSGGQSLSGELFF
TRBV5-5	NA	TRBD1	TRBJ2-7	TGTGCCAGCAGCTTGGCCGGGACAGGGACGTACTTC	CASSLAGTGTYF
TRBV4-1	few	TRBD1	TRBJ2-7	TGCGCCAGCAGCCAATACAGGGGAAGCTCCTACGAGCAGTACTTC	CASSQYRGSSYEQYF
TRBV27	NA	NA	TRBJ2-7	TGTGCCAGCAGTTTAGGTAGCGGAGCACCCTCCTACGAGCAGTACTTC	CASSLGSGAPSYEQYF
TRBV5-6	few	TRBD2	TRBJ2-1	TGTGCCAGCAGCTTACCTAGCGGGATGAATGAGCAGTTCTTC	CASSLPSGMNEQFF
TRBV6-1	NA	NA	TRBJ2-7	TGTGCCAGCAGTGAGCGGCAGTCCTACGAGCAGTACTTC	CASSERQSYEQYF
TRBV27	NA	TRBD2	TRBJ2-2	TGTGCCAGCAGTACCTCTGGACTAGCGGGGGGTGGCACCGGGGAGCTGTTTTTT	CASSTSGLAGGGTGELFF
TRBV7-2	NA	TRBD1	TRBJ2-7	TGTGCCAGCAGCTTAGTGGGGACAGGGCTCTACGAGCAGTACTTC	CASSLVGTGLYEQYF
TRBV6-5	NA	NA	TRBJ1-2	TGTGCCAGCAGTTTTTCGGATGGCTACACCTTC	CASSFSDGYTF
TRBV7-6	NA	NA	TRBJ1-4	TGTGCCAGCAGCTTAACGGGGTTAGCTAATGAAAAACTGTTTTTT	CASSLTGLANEKLFF
TRBV6-5	once	NA	TRBJ1-2	TGTGCCAGCAGTTTTGACCAACAGGATGGCTACACCTTC	CASSFDQQDGYTF
TRBV7-3	NA	TRBD2	TRBJ2-7	TGTGCCAGCAGCTTAGGACTAGCTTCGGACGAGCAGTACTTC	CASSLGLASDEQYF
TRBV15	NA	NA	TRBJ2-1	TGTGCCACCAGCAGGGCCATTAATAATGAGCAGTTCTTC	CATSRAINNEQFF
TRBV21-1	NA	NA	TRBJ1-4	TGTGCCAGCAGCCAGAAGGGGGCCCTGAGGGATGAAAAACTGTTTTTT	CASSQKGALRDEKLFF
TRBV4-3	NA	TRBD1	TRBJ2-7	TGCGCCAGCAGCCTAGGGGACAGGGGTGGTTACGAGCAGTACTTC	CASSLGDRGGYEQYF
TRBV6-5	NA	TRBD2	TRBJ2-2	TGTGCCAGCAGTGCCCAGCGGGATTTGGTGGGGGAGCTGTTTTTT	CASSAQRDLVGELFF
TRBV5-5	NA	NA	TRBJ1-1	TGTGCCAGCAGCTTCACGGTAGCGTTGAACACTGAAGCTTTCTTT	CASSFTVALNTEAFF
TRBV29-1	NA	NA	TRBJ1-2	TGCAGCGTTGAAGATCAGACAAGCCAATCCTATGGCTACACCTTC	CSVEDQTSQSYGYTF
TRBV7-2	NA	NA	TRBJ2-2	TGTGCCAGCAGCTTGAACAGGGTGGCCGGGGAGCTGTTTTTT	CASSLNRVAGELFF
TRBV7-2	NA	TRBD1	TRBJ2-7	TGTGCCAGCAGCTTAGCGGCGGCGACAGGGGGCTCCTACGAGCAGTACTTC	CASSLAAATGGSYEQYF
TRBV30	NA	NA	TRBJ2-5	TGTGCCTGGAGTCCCCGAGAGACCCAGTACTTC	CAWSPRETQYF
TRBV28	NA	TRBD1	TRBJ1-1	TGTGCCAGCAGCCCTCGTGACAGGGTAATAGGGACTGAAGCTTTCTTT	CASSPRDRVIGTEAFF
TRBV25-1	NA	NA	TRBJ1-2	TGTGCCAGTGCGGGAATAGGGCTATATGGCTACACCTTC	CASAGIGLYGYTF
TRBV30	NA	NA	TRBJ1-1	TGTGCCTGGAGTGCCCCTACAGTGCCGAACACTGAAGCTTTCTTT	CAWSAPTVPNTEAFF
TRBV27	NA	TRBD2	TRBJ2-7	TGTGCCAGCAGTTTGAAGACTAGCGGGGCGTCTTTCTACGAGCAGTACTTC	CASSLKTSGASFYEQYF
TRBV6-5	NA	NA	TRBJ2-5	TGTGCCAGCAGGACTTTGGAGACCCAGTACTTC	CASRTLETQYF
TRBV20-1	NA	NA	TRBJ1-2	TGCAGTTCTCCCCAGGGTGGTGGCTACACCTTC	CSSPQGGGYTF
TRBV7-9	NA	TRBD1	TRBJ2-7	TGTGCCAGCAGCTTAGATTGGACAGGGGCCCCCATGCAGTACTTC	CASSLDWTGAPMQYF
TRBV5-1	NA	NA	TRBJ2-1	TGCGCCAGCAGCCCTCGACAGGGACTCTTATACAATGAGCAGTTCTTC	CASSPRQGLLYNEQFF
TRBV28	NA	TRBD1	TRBJ1-4	TGTGCCAGCAGTTTGGGTGACAGGGCCTACGCAACTAATGAAAAACTGTTTTTT	CASSLGDRAYATNEKLFF
TRBV19	few	TRBD1	TRBJ1-2	TGTGCCAGTAGTACCCTACAGGGGGGCTACACCTTC	CASSTLQGGYTF
TRBV11-2	NA	NA	TRBJ1-1	TGTGCCAGCAGCTCGCAGGGGTATGAAGCTTTCTTT	CASSSQGYEAFF
TRBV6-5	NA	TRBD1	TRBJ2-7	TGTGCCAGCAGTTACGAGCGACAGGGCCTCTCCTACGAGCAGTACTTC	CASSYERQGLSYEQYF
TRBV5-1	NA	NA	TRBJ1-2	TGCGCCAGCAGCTCAGACCACGGGGCTAACTATGGCTACACCTTC	CASSSDHGANYGYTF
TRBV18	once	TRBD1	TRBJ1-3	TGTGCCAGCGGTGACAGGGGTGGAAACACCATATATTTT	CASGDRGGNTIYF